This record concerns one TCR beta chain sequence. Germline V CDR1 and CDR2: SGHRS, YFSETQ. Trimming left V 0 bases short and J 0 bases short, with 10 bases between. The CDR3 length is 16 residues. Specified time point: newly diagnosed GD, antithyroid drugs for less than 3 months. From RNA extracted from PBMCs, the TCR library was made. Through Arm-PCR of CDR3 regions and iRepertoire HTBI primers, TCR beta libraries were built. TCRdb re-called the multiplex PCR reads with MiXCR, one entry per CDR3 protein. Of hundreds of thousands of distinct CDR3 sequences listed, roughly 15% are singletons. The data derive from a study of regulatory T cells in long-lasting Graves disease. Background on the study: Graves' patients with a new diagnosis had received antithyroid drugs under 3 months.

The data also belong to a second study, concerning T cells in Graves' hyperthyroidism and ophthalmopathy. Turning to that study: Uncontrolled infection, other autoimmune disease, pregnancy or lactation led to exclusion. First-round RT-PCR of the TCR CDR3 relied on the HTBI primer set.

The origin of this receptor is a man younger than 35 with Graves disease. J is TRBJ1-3 and V is TRBV5-1; D gene uncertain. Sequenced material: peripheral blood mononuclear cells (PBMCs), taken at new diagnosis, from a patient treated with antithyroid drugs. CDR3 residues: CASSLELLSSGNTIYF. The CDR3 bases are TGCGCCAGCAGCTTGGAACTGCTTAGCTCTGGAAACACCATATATTTT.